This TCR beta chain was sequenced for a study of blood T cell repertoires in COVID-19. Overall study context: Sample material is recorded as cDNA or gDNA derived from T cells, B-cell-depleted T cells, or PBMCs.

This clone appeared a single time. Per the original methods: The authors estimated nucleated cell counts from reference gene primer amplification. The table came from immunoSEQ multiplex PCR; TCRdb's copy has only in-frame clones and leaves some out. V and J calls and clone size are as listed in that table; D and trimming were resolved from the DNA. The sample lists 250,000 or so clones, 82% occurring once. This receptor was taken from an older woman with acute or convalescent COVID-19. The sequencing sample was made of peripheral blood.

The CDR3 DNA follows: TGTGCCAGCAGCTTGGCCGCGGGGGGGACTAACTATGGCTACACCTTC. Protein sequence: CASSLAAGGTNYGYTF. The chain carries TRBV5-6 and TRBJ1-2; TRBD1 might be the D (5 bases). CDR3 size: 16 residues. The germline V and J ends were trimmed by 0 bases and 0 bases, with 12 bases remaining between them. The germline gives CDR1 SGHDT, CDR2 YYEEEE. The variable domain in full, completed from reference TRBV5-6 and TRBJ1-2, reads DAGVTQSPTHLIKTRGQQVTLRCSPKSGHDTVSWYQQALGQGPQFIFQYYEEEERQRGNFPDRFSGHQFPNYSSELNVNALLLGDSALYLCASSLAAGGTNYGYTFGSGTRLTVV.